This T cell receptor beta chain is from a study of cytomegalovirus exposure and HLA in healthy donors. The CDR3 has 15 residues. Trimming left V 4 bases short and J 1 base short, with 11 bases between. Germline V lookup: CDR1 MNHEY, CDR2 SMNVEV (reference sequence). The PCR made use of 60 Vbeta and 13 Jbeta primers. The protocol was immunoSEQ multiplex PCR, while the TCRdb copy is restricted to in-frame clones and leaves out a portion. The sample consists of about 98,000 clones, around 70% of them appearing once. The rearrangement links TRBV27 to TRBJ2-1, with a weak D call TRBD2 (6 bases). Sequencing was done on a sample of PBMCs. This TCR came from a man between 45 and 60 years old in good health and CMV-seronegative. CDR3 loop: CASSSRLVSYNEQFF. The CDR3 nucleotides read TGTGCCAGCAGTTCCCGACTAGTTTCCTACAATGAGCAGTTCTTC.